This T cell receptor beta chain was recorded in a study of identical twins. The CDR3 has 15 amino acids. V lost 6 bases, J lost 5 bases, and 9 bases stayed unmatched. TCRdb used MiXCR to reprocess the 5' RACE reads, holding one entry per CDR3 protein. The sample holds about 470,000 distinct CDR3 sequences, 20% to 25% seen once. Details on this clonotype: The antigen is not known.

Points from the study as a whole: Monozygotic twins shared more out-of-frame TCR alpha than recombination models predicted.

The sample was also linked to a second study, of T cells expressing NK-cell markers. Per that paper: Sorted CD3+CD56-NKG2C+, CD3+CD56+NKG2C- and CD3+CD56+NKG2C+ T cells were the source of the TCR beta repertoires. Several of the experiments relied on an anti-gamma-delta TCR antibody so that only alpha-beta TCR T cells were sorted. For a few donors, these clonotypes were likewise the leading ones in the CD3+CD56-NKG2C+ fraction.

Source material: CD4+ T cells sorted from blood. The clonotype comes from a woman aged 18-29 years in good health. This chain joins TRBV12-3 or TRBV12-4 and TRBJ2-2; TRBD2 matches 7 bases. For the CDR3, the DNA is TGTGCCAGCAGGCCGAGGGGAGGGATGACCGGGGAGCTGTTTTTT. Amino acid sequence: CASRPRGGMTGELFF.